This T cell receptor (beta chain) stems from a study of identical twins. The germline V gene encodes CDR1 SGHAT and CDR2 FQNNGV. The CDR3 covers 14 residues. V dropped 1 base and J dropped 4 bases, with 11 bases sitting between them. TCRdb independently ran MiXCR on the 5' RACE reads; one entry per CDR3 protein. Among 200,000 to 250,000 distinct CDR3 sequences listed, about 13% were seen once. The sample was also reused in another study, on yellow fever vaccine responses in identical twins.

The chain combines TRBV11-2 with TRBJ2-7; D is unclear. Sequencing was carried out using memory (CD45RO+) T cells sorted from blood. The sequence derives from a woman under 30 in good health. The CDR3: CASSLGGSKYEQYF. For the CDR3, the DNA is TGTGCCAGCAGCTTAGGAGGCTCTAAATACGAGCAGTACTTC.